This T cell receptor beta chain was captured in a study of shared clonotypes between healthy human individuals. Per the germline V gene, CDR1 is SGHNT and CDR2 is YYREEE (reference sequence). This CDR3 has 15 amino acids. The V end was cut by 3 bases, the J end by 0 bases, with 10 bases between. TCRdb keeps only in-frame clones here, not all; method: immunoSEQ multiplex PCR. The sample gives almost 750,000 clones, around 77% of which show up once; around 1.8% is in the top ten. Sequenced material: memory CD4+ T cells sorted from blood. This sample's subset: CD45RA-negative fraction. The clonotype was recovered from a young woman in good health. The rearrangement uses TRBV5-4 and TRBJ2-1; D not resolved. This CDR3 is CASSSAKYSYNEQFF. Here the CDR3 DNA reads TGTGCCAGCAGCTCGGCCAAATACTCCTACAATGAGCAGTTCTTC.